This TCR beta chain was recorded in a study of T-cell memory formation after mild COVID-19 (dated by TCRdb to the early 2020s). About the study as a whole: Most TCR sequence clusters were specific to one of the two donors. The cohort comprised two young, previously healthy adult volunteers, one female and one male. Longitudinal TCRalpha and TCRbeta repertoire sequencing tracked T-cell clones expanding and contracting after mild COVID-19 in a couple of donors. Summary of the overall study and its limitations: The detection of some responding clones in pre-infection memory suggests that pre-existing cross-reactive memory T cells joined the SARS-CoV-2 response. SARS-CoV-2 specificity of the second-wave clones peaking on day 37 was not confirmed. Only a couple of mild cases were covered by the study, and larger cohorts that include severe cases with pre-infection samples were considered necessary. Contracting CD4+ clones appeared mostly in the CM and EM memory subsets, whereas CD8+ clones were enriched in EMRA. Balanced CD4/CD8 phenotypes were observed for clones contracting from day 15 to 85, whereas a bias towards CD4+ was observed for a second wave of clones expanding from day 15 to 37.

Ficoll-Paque density gradient centrifugation was the method used to isolate PBMCs. Remarks on this clonotype: No cognate antigen has been identified for it. One base away there is no much larger clone; base qualities are not given.

Inclusive of the bounding cysteine and phenylalanine, the CDR3 is 16 residues long. Solely the CDR3 DNA is kept, with 48 bases framed from the first base. The germline V gene yields SGHVS for CDR1 and FQNEAQ for CDR2. V and J are truncated by 5 bases and 10 bases respectively, leaving an intervening sequence of 23 bases. Sequencing relied on an Illumina NovaSeq 6000. cDNA libraries for TCRalpha and TCRbeta were prepared by 5'RACE using constant-segment primers, with sample barcodes and unique molecular identifiers added. RNA was extracted from every sample with Trizol reagent. Amplification of the libraries took two PCR steps, and the second step added a second sample barcode plus Illumina TruSeq adapters. Libraries were sequenced on an Illumina NovaSeq with 2 x 150 bp paired-end reads. The study's own analysis went as follows. With migec v1.2.7, reads were demultiplexed and then collapsed into UMI-guided consensus sequences. Using mixcr v2.1.11, UMI consensuses were aligned to TRA and TRB V and J templates and then assembled into clonotypes. Clonotypes were classified as expanded or contracted when called significant by both edgeR and NoisET, with noise models trained on biological replicates. For edgeR calls, a false discovery rate-adjusted p below 0.01 and a log2 fold-change threshold of 1 were applied. PCA with hierarchical clustering of max-normalized trajectories of the 1000 most abundant clonotypes was used as exploratory dynamics analysis. The CD4 or CD8 phenotype of responding clones was assigned using the separately sequenced CD4+ and CD8+ repertoires. TCRdb reworked the public reads: Q25 trimming with fastp, MiXCR clone assembly, productive beta chains retained. Rows merge per CDR3 protein into single entries with the most common DNA and genes. The V and J calls were determined by TCRdb, not by the authors. This sample lists about 340,000 distinct CDR3 sequences; roughly 13% were detected once. The ten largest clones take up 20% to 25% of the sample.

Sequenced input: PBMCs or a T cell subset sorted from them (not recorded which). Recombination joined TRBV7-8 with TRBJ1-4, with TRBD1 perhaps the D gene, on 5 matching bases. The sequence was obtained from a man between 18 and 35 years old who had mild COVID-19 (a few samples of this study predate the infection). The sample titles of this study are shuffled in the database, so cell type and time point are left out; the donor was told from shared clones. Read as DNA, the sequence is TGTGCCAGCAGCAAAAACGCCGGCTTTGGGGCGGGAAAACTGTTTTTT. This is translated as CASSKNAGFGAGKLFF.